The T cell receptor beta chain described here comes from a study of blood T cell repertoires in COVID-19. CDR1 and CDR2 (germline): MNHEY, SVGAGI. This CDR3 contains 16 residues. Unmatched junction bases numbered 6, after V lost 0 bases and J lost 9 bases. Original analysis: Using reference gene primer amplification, nucleated cell counts were estimated. Method: immunoSEQ multiplex PCR; TCRdb's copy keeps in-frame clones and lacks some. V and J calls plus clone size are reproduced from that table; the DNA served to infer D and trimming. The repertoire holds almost 400,000 clones, with about 90% as singletons. Which cohort a participant joined came from the clinical history participants gave. The study counted Cohort 3 donors as recovered given two negative PCRs, clearance, or symptom resolution.

The clonotype was recovered from a woman younger than 45 who had recovered from COVID-19. The specimen sequenced was PBMCs or T cells enriched from blood (not recorded which). This chain connects TRBV6-5 to TRBJ1-6, with 9 bases identical to TRBD1. For the CDR3, the DNA is TGTGCCAGCAGTTACTCCCTACAGGGGGCAGGTTCACCCCTCCACTTT. This encodes CASSYSLQGAGSPLHF.